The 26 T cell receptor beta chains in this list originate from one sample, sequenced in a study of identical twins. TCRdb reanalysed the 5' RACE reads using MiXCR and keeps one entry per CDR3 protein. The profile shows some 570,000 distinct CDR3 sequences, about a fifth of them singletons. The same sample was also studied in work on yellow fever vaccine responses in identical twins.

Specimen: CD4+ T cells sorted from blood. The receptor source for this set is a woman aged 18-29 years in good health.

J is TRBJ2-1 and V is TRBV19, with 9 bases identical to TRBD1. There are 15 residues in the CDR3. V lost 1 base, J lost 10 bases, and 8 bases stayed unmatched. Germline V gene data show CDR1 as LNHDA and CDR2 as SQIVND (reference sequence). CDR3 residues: CASSIGGQGSGEQFF. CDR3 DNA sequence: TGTGCCAGTAGTATAGGGGGACAGGGATCGGGGGAGCAGTTCTTC.

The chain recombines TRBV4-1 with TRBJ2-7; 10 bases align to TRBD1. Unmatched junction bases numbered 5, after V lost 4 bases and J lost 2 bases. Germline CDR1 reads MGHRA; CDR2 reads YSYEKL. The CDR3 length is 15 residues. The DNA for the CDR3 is TGCGCCAGCAGCCGGTCCGGGACAGGGGCCTACGAGCAGTACTTC. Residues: CASSRSGTGAYEQYF.

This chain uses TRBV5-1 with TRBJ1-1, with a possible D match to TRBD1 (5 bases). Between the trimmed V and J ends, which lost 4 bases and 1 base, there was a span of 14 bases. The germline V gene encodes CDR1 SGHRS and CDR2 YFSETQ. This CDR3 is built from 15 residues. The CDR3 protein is CASSPQSGANTEAFF. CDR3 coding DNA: TGCGCCAGCAGCCCCCAAAGCGGGGCGAACACTGAAGCTTTCTTT.

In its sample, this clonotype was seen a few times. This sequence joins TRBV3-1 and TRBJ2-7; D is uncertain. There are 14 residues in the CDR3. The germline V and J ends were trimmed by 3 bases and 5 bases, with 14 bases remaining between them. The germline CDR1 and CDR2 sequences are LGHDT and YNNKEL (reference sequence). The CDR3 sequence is CASSHGPAGNEQYF. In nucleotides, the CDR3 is TGTGCCAGCAGCCATGGACCCGCTGGTAACGAGCAGTACTTC.

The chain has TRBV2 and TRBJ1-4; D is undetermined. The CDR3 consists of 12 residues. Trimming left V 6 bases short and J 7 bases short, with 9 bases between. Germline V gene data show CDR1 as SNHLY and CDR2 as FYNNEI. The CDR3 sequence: CASRREGEKLFF. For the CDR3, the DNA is TGTGCCAGCAGGAGGGAGGGTGAAAAACTGTTTTTT.

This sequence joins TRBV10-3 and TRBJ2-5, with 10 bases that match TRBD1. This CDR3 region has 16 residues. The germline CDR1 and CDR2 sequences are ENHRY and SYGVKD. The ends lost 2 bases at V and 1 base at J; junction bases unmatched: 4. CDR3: CAISETGQGPQETQYF. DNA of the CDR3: TGTGCCATCAGTGAGACGGGACAGGGGCCCCAAGAGACCCAGTACTTC.

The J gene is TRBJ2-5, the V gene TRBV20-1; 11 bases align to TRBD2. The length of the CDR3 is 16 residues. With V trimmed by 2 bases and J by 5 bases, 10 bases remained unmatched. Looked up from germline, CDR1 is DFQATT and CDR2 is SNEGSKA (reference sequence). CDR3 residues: CSARKTSGAVQETQYF. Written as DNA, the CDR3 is TGCAGTGCTAGAAAGACTAGCGGGGCGGTCCAGGAGACCCAGTACTTC.

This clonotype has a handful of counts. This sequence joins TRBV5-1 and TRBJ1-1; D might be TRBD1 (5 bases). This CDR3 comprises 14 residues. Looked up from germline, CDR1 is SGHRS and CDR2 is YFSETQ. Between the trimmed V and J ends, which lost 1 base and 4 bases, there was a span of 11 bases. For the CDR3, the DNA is TGCGCCAGCAGCTTGCGGGGCTTAGGCACTGAAGCTTTCTTT. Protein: CASSLRGLGTEAFF.

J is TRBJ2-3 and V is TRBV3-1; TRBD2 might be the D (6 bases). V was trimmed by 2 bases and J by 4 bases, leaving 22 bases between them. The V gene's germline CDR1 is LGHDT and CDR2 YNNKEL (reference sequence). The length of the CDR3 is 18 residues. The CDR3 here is CASSQTKEWRVRSDTQYF. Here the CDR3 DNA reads TGTGCCAGCAGCCAAACCAAGGAGTGGAGGGTGAGGTCAGATACGCAGTATTTT.

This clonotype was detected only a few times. CDR3 DNA: TGTGCCAGTAGTACCGAGGGGCCTGGAGCTTTCTTT. The encoded protein is CASSTEGPGAFF. The chain recombines TRBV19 with TRBJ1-1, with TRBD1 as a possible D gene (5 bases). V gave up 4 bases and J gave up 10 bases, with 13 bases separating them. This CDR3 spans 12 amino acids. CDR1 LNHDA and CDR2 SQIVND come from the germline V gene (reference sequence).

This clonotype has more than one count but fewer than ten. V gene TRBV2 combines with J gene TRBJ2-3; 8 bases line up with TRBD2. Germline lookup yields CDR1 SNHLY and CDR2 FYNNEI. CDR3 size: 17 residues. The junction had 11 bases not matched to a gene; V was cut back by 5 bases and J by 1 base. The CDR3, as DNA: TGTGCCAGCAGTAGCACTGTAGCGGGGTCTCGCACAGATACGCAGTATTTT. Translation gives CASSSTVAGSRTDTQYF.

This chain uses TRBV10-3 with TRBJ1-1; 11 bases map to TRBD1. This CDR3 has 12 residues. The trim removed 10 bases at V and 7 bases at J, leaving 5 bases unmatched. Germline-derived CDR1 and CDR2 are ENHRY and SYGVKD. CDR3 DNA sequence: TGTGCCAGCGGACAGGGGGCCGGTGAAGCTTTCTTT. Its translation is CASGQGAGEAFF.

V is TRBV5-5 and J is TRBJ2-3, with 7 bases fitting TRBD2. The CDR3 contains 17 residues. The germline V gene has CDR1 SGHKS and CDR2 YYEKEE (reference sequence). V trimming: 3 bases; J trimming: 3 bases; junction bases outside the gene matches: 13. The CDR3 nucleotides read TGTGCCAGCAGCTCCTCCGGGGTACGGCGGGGGACAGATACGCAGTATTTT. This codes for CASSSSGVRRGTDTQYF.

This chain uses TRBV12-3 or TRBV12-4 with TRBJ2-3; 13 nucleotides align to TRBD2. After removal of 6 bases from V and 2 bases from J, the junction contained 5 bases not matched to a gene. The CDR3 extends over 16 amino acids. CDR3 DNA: TGTGCCAGCAGGATGGGACTAGCGGGGAACACAGATACGCAGTATTTT. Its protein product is CASRMGLAGNTDTQYF.

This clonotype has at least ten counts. CDR3 loop: CASSPERGYNSPLHF. As DNA, the CDR3 is TGCGCCAGCAGCCCTGAAAGGGGCTATAATTCACCCCTCCACTTT. The V and J genes are TRBV4-1 and TRBJ1-6; D may be TRBD1 (5 bases). V lost 4 bases, J lost 3 bases, and 10 bases lay in between. This CDR3 spans 15 amino acids. Germline values: CDR1 MGHRA, CDR2 YSYEKL.

Here the CDR3 reads CASSLGRGTSGTYNEQFF. The CDR3 DNA sequence: TGTGCCAGCAGCTTAGGTAGGGGGACTAGCGGGACTTACAATGAGCAGTTCTTC. V and J are TRBV11-2 and TRBJ2-1; TRBD2 matches at 13 bases. The CDR3 is made up of 18 amino acids. Germline-derived CDR1 and CDR2 are SGHAT and FQNNGV. The V and J ends lost 1 base and 4 bases, in that order; junction bases with no gene match: 7.

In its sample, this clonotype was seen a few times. CDR3 in DNA: TGTGCCAGCAGCCGGACTAGCGGGACGACGACCGGGGAGCTGTTTTTT. It yields the protein CASSRTSGTTTGELFF. The gene calls are TRBV7-6 and TRBJ2-2; TRBD2 matches at 12 bases. This CDR3 region has 16 residues. Trimming removed 5 bases from V and 5 bases from J; junction bases left unmatched: 6. Germline values: CDR1 SGHVS, CDR2 FNYEAQ.

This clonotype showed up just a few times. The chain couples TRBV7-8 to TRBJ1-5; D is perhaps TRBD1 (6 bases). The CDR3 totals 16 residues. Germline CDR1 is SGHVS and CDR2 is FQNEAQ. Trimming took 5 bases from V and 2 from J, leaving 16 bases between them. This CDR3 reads CASSRTGRMGNQPQHF. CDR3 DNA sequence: TGTGCCAGCAGCCGTACAGGGAGAATGGGCAATCAGCCCCAGCATTTT.

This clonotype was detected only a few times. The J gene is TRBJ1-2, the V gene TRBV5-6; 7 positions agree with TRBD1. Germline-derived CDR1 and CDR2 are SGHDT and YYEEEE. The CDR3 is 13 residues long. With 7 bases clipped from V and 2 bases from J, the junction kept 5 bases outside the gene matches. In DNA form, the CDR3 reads TGTGCCAGCGGCGACAGGGTGAACTATGGCTACACCTTC. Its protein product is CASGDRVNYGYTF.

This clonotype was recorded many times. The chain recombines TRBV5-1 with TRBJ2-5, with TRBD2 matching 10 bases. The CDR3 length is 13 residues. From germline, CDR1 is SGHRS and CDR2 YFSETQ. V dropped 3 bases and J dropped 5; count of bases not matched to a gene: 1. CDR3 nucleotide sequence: TGCGCCAGCAGCTCGGGACTAGCGGAGACCCAGTACTTC. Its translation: CASSSGLAETQYF.

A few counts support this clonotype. The CDR3 protein is CASSPDLSYNEQFF. Written as DNA, the CDR3 is TGCGCCAGCAGTCCGGACCTCTCCTACAATGAGCAGTTCTTC. The rearrangement joins TRBV10-1 to TRBJ2-1; D not certain. CDR3 size: 14 residues. Germline V gene lookup returns CDR1 WNHNN and CDR2 SYGVQD (reference sequence). Trimming pared 5 bases from V and 0 bases from J, leaving 8 bases between.

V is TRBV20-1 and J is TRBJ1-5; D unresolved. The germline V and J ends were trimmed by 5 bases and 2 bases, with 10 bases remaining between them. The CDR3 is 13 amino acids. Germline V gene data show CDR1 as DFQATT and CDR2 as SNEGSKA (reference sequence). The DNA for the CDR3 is TGCAGTGCTCGGAAAGACGGCAATCAGCCCCAGCATTTT. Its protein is CSARKDGNQPQHF.

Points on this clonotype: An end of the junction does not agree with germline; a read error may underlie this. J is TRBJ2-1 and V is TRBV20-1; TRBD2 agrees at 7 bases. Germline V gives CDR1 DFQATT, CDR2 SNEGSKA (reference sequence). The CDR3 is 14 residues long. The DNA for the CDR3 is TGCAGAGCTAGAGATCGCGGGAGTGGTGGTGAGCAGTTCTTC. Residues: CRARDRGSGGEQFF.

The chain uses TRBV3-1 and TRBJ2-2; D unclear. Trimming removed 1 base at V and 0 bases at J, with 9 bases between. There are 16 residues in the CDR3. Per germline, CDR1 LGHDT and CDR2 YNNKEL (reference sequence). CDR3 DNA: TGTGCCAGCAGCCAAGGCGCGGCTTCGAACACCGGGGAGCTGTTTTTT. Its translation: CASSQGAASNTGELFF.

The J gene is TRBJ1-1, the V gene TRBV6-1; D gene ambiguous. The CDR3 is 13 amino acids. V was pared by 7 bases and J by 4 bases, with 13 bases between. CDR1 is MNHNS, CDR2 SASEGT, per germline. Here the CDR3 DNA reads TGTGCCAGCACCTCTGGACGGACCACTGAAGCTTTCTTT. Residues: CASTSGRTTEAFF.

CDR3 bases: TGTGCCAGCAGTGAGGACAGACGAAACATTCAGTACTTC. Translation gives CASSEDRRNIQYF. The chain is built from TRBV6-1 and TRBJ2-4, with a tentative D call TRBD1 (6 bases). The V end was cut by 3 bases, the J end by 6 bases, with 9 bases between. Germline CDR1 MNHNS, CDR2 SASEGT. The CDR3 is 13 residues long.